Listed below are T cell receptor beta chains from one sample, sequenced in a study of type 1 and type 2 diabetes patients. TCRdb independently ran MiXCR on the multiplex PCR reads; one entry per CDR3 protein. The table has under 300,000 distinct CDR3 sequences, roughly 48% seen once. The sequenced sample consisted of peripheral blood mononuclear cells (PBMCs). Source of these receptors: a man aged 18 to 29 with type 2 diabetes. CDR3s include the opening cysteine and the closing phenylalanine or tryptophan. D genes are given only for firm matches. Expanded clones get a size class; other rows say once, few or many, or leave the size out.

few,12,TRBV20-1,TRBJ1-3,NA,CSARGSGNTIYF,TGCAGTGCTAGAGGGTCTGGAAACACCATATATTTT
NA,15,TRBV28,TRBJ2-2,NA,CASSPPWAGTGELFF,TGTGCCAGCAGTCCTCCATGGGCGGGCACCGGGGAGCTGTTTTTT
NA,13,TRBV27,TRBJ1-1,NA,CASSSEDHTEAFF,TGTGCCAGCAGTTCAGAAGACCACACTGAAGCTTTCTTT
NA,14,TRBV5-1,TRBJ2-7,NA,CASSLVAGSDEQYF,TGCGCCAGCAGCTTGGTGGCAGGGTCGGACGAGCAGTACTTC
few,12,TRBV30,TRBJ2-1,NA,CAWSLNGNEQFF,TGTGCCTGGAGTTTAAACGGGAATGAGCAGTTCTTC
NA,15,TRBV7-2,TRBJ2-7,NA,CASSSPGDYGYEQYF,TGTGCCAGCAGCTCGCCAGGGGACTATGGCTACGAGCAGTACTTC
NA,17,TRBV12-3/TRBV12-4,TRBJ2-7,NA,CASSPVEERPPYYEQYF,TGTGCCAGCAGCCCGGTTGAAGAGCGGCCCCCTTACTACGAGCAGTACTTC
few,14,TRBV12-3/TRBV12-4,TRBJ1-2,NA,CASSPGAFGYGYTF,TGTGCCAGCAGCCCAGGGGCCTTTGGGTATGGCTACACCTTC
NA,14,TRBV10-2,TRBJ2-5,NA,CASRYSLGQETQYF,TGCGCCAGCAGATACTCACTAGGGCAAGAGACCCAGTACTTC
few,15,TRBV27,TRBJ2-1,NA,CASREGSSSYNEQFF,TGTGCCAGCCGGGAAGGGTCGAGCTCCTACAATGAGCAGTTCTTC
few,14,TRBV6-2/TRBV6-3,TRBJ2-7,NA,CASSWDIPAYEQYF,TGTGCCAGCAGTTGGGATATCCCGGCCTACGAGCAGTACTTC
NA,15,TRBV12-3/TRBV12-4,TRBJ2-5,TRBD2,CASSLRSSGTDTQYF,TGTGCCAGCAGTTTAAGAAGTAGCGGGACCGATACCCAGTACTTC
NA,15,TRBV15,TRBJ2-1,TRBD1,CATSSNRDSYNEQFF,TGTGCCACCAGCAGCAACCGGGACAGTTACAATGAGCAGTTCTTC
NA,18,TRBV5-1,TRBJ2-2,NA,CASSLFLPGRESSGELFF,TGCGCCAGCAGCTTGTTCCTCCCGGGTCGGGAGTCTTCCGGGGAGCTGTTTTTT
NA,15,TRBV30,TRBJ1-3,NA,CAWSATQGPGNTIYF,TGTGCCTGGAGTGCGACACAGGGTCCTGGAAACACCATATATTTT
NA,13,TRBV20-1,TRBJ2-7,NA,CSAQIGTVGAQYF,TGCAGTGCTCAGATAGGAACAGTTGGTGCGCAGTACTTC
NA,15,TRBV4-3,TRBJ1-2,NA,CASSQGSGESYGYTF,TGCGCCAGCAGCCAAGGCTCTGGCGAGAGCTATGGCTACACCTTC
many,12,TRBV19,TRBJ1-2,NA,CASSIGGSGYTF,TGTGCCAGTAGTATAGGGGGCAGTGGCTACACCTTC
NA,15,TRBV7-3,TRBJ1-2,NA,CASSAGTILRHGYTF,TGTGCCAGCAGTGCCGGGACAATATTAAGGCATGGCTACACCTTC